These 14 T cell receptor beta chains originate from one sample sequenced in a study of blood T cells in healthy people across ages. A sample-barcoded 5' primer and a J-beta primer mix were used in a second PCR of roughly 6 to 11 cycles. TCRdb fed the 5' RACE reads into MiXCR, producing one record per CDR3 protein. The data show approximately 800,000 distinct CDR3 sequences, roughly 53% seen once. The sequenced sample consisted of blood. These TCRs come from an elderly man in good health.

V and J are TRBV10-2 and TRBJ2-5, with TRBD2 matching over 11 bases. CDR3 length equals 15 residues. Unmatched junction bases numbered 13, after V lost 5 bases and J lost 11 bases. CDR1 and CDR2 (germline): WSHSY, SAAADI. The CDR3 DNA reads TGCGCCAGCAGTCTTAGCGGGAGGGCCGCTGGAGAGCAGTACTTC. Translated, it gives CASSLSGRAAGEQYF.

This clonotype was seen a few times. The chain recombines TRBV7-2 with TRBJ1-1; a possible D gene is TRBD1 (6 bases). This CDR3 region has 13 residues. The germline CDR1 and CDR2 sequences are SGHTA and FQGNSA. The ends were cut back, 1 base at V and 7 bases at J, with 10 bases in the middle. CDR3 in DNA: TGTGCCAGCAGCTTAGAAAGCAGGGGTGAAGCTTTCTTT. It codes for CASSLESRGEAFF.

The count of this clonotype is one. Here the CDR3 DNA reads TGTGCCAGCAGCTCTGAGCGCCGGGTTGGCGGCTACACCTTC. Its protein is CASSSERRVGGYTF. V gene TRBV7-2 combines with J gene TRBJ1-2, with unresolved D. The germline V gene encodes CDR1 SGHTA and CDR2 FQGNSA. Deletions cut 4 bases from V and 8 bases from J, with 17 bases between. The CDR3 loop spans 14 amino acids.

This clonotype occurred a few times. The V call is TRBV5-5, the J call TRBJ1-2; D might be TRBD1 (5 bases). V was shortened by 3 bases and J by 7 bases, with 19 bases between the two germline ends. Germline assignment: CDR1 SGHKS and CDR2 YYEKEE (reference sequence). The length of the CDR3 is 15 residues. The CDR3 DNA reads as TGTGCCAGCAGCTCGCCGACATCGACGGGGGGTGGCTACACCTTC. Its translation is CASSSPTSTGGGYTF.

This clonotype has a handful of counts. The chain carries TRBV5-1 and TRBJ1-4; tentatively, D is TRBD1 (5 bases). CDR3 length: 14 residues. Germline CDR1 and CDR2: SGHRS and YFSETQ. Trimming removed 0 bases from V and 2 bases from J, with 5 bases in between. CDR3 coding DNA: TGCGCCAGCAGCTTGGGGGACACTAATGAAAAACTGTTTTTT. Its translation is CASSLGDTNEKLFF.

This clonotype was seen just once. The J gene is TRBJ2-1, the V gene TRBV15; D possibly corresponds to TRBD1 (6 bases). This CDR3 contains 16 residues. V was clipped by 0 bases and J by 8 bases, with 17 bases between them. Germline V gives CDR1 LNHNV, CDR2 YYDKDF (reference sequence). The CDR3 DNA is TGTGCCACCAGCAGAGATCTTGCCGGATCAGGGGATGAGCAGTTCTTC. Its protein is CATSRDLAGSGDEQFF.

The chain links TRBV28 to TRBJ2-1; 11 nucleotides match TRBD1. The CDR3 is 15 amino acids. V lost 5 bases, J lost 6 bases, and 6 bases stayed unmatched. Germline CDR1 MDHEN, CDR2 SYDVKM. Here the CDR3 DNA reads TGTGCCAGCAGTATCCCGGGACAGGGGGGCAATGAGCAGTTCTTC. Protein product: CASSIPGQGGNEQFF.

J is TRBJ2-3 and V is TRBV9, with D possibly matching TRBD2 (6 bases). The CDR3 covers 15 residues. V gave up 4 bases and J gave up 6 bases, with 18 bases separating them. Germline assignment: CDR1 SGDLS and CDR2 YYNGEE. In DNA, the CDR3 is TGTGCCAGCAGCTTGCGGGACTCGCAATGGGATACGCAGTATTTT. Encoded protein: CASSLRDSQWDTQYF.

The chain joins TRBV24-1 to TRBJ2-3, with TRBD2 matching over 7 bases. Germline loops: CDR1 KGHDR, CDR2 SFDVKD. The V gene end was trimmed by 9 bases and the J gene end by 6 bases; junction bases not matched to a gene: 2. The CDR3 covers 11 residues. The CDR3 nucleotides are TGTGCCACCCGGCGGGGGGATACGCAGTATTTT. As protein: CATRRGDTQYF.

In DNA form, the CDR3 reads TGTGCCAGCAGCAGGGCGGGACAGGGGGCTCTCGAGCAGTACTTC. It is translated as CASSRAGQGALEQYF. The chain carries TRBV7-9 and TRBJ2-7; 12 bases map to TRBD1. Unmatched junction bases numbered 8, after V lost 5 bases and J lost 6 bases. CDR3 size: 15 residues. Germline CDR1 reads SEHNR; CDR2 reads FQNEAQ (reference sequence).

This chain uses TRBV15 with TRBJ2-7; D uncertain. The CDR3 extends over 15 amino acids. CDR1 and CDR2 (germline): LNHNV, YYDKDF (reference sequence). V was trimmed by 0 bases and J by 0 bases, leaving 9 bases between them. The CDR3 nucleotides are TGTGCCACCAGCAGAGAGACGGTTAGCTCCTACGAGCAGTACTTC. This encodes CATSRETVSSYEQYF.

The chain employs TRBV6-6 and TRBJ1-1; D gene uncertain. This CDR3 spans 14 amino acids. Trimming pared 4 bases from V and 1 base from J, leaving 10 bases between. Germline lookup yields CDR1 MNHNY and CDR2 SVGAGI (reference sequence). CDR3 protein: CASSSAGPNTEAFF. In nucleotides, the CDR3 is TGTGCCAGCAGTTCCGCGGGTCCGAACACTGAAGCTTTCTTT.

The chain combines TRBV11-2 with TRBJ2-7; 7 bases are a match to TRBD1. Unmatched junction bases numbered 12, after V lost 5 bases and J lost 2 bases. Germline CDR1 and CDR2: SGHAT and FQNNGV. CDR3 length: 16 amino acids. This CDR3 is CASSPETGMSPYEQYF. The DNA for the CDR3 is TGTGCCAGCAGCCCGGAGACAGGGATGTCCCCCTACGAGCAGTACTTC.

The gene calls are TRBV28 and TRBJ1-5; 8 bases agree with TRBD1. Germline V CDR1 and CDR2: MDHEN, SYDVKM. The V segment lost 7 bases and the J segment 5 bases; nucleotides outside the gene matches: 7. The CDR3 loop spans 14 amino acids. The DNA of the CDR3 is TGTGCCAGCATTCTGGGGACAGGATATCAGCCCCAGCATTTT. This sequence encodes CASILGTGYQPQHF.